A selection of T cell receptor beta chains follows, all from one sample in a study of T cell changes during pregnancy in multiple sclerosis. Produced via immunoSEQ multiplex PCR; TCRdb's table is partial and in-frame only. Found here are about 36,000 clones, 85% to 95% of them singletons; the top ten hold 1.2%. The sample consisted of PBMCs (not recorded whether the cells were cultured). The receptor source for this set is a female donor with multiple sclerosis, enrolled in a pregnancy study. CDR3s include the opening cysteine and the closing phenylalanine or tryptophan. Each record gives: CDR3 DNA, CDR3 protein, clone size, J gene, D gene, V gene. D genes are given only for firm matches. A row's size may be missing; if present it is once, few, many or a size class.

TGTGCCAGCAGCTTAGGGGGAAGACAGGGGGATGGCTACACCTTC | CASSLGGRQGDGYTF | . | TRBJ1-2 | TRBD1 | TRBV7-2
TGTGCCAGTAGGCCCGATGGGGGACAAAGCTTCAGCAATCAGCCCCAGCATTTT | CASRPDGGQSFSNQPQHF | . | TRBJ1-5 | . | TRBV19
TGTGCCAGCAGCACCTACGGCCCTTACAATGAGCAGTTCTTC | CASSTYGPYNEQFF | . | TRBJ2-1 | . | TRBV11-3
TGTGCCAGCAGCCGGGAGGGCGGGGAGCTGTTTTTT | CASSREGGELFF | . | TRBJ2-2 | TRBD2 | TRBV6-5
TGTGCCTGGACCCATGCGGGAGGGCAGTACTTC | CAWTHAGGQYF | . | TRBJ2-7 | TRBD2 | TRBV30
TGTGCCAGTAGTATATCTGGGACAGAGAACACTGAAGCTTTCTTT | CASSISGTENTEAFF | . | TRBJ1-1 | TRBD1 | TRBV19
TGTGCCAGCAGTTCTTACAACAGGGTGAACACTGAAGCTTTCTTT | CASSSYNRVNTEAFF | . | TRBJ1-1 | . | TRBV6-1
TGTGCCAGCACCGGGGAGTACACCGGGGAGCTGTTTTTT | CASTGEYTGELFF | . | TRBJ2-2 | . | TRBV7-2
TGCGCCAGCAGCTATACAGGGGAAGAGACCCAGTACTTC | CASSYTGEETQYF | . | TRBJ2-5 | TRBD1 | TRBV5-1
TGTGCCAGCAGCCAGACTAGCGGGAGGGTGCCCGGGGAGCTGTTTTTT | CASSQTSGRVPGELFF | . | TRBJ2-2 | TRBD2 | TRBV5-6
TGTGCCAGCAGTGACTCGACGGACACCGGGGAGCTGTTTTTT | CASSDSTDTGELFF | few | TRBJ2-2 | . | TRBV6-4
TGTGCCAGCAGCCGAGGTATCAATGAGCAGTTCTTC | CASSRGINEQFF | . | TRBJ2-1 | . | TRBV5-4
TGTGCCAGCAGTTCAACACAACTAGGGAGGACCTACGAGCAGTACTTC | CASSSTQLGRTYEQYF | . | TRBJ2-7 | . | TRBV28
TGTGCCAGCAGCTTCCCAGGACTAGCGGGAGCAGCGGGGGAGCTGTTTTTT | CASSFPGLAGAAGELFF | . | TRBJ2-2 | TRBD2 | TRBV5-4
TGTGCCAGCTCACCATCGAGGATCGGTAGCGTGGGGAAATCTGAGCAGTTCTTC | CASSPSRIGSVGKSEQFF | . | TRBJ2-1 | . | TRBV18
TGTGCCAGCAGCCCCCCCGCGGGTTCGTTGACGAAGTACTTC | CASSPPAGSLTKYF | . | TRBJ2-7 | . | TRBV7-9
TGCAGTGCTGAGCGGGAGGTGACCCAGTACTTC | CSAEREVTQYF | . | TRBJ2-5 | TRBD2 | TRBV20-1
TGTGCCAGCAGTGAGGGGAAGGGACACCGGGAAAAACTGTTTTTT | CASSEGKGHREKLFF | . | TRBJ1-4 | . | TRBV6-1
TGTGCCAGCTCACCGGCAGACAGCCAGAGGGGGACTGAAGCTTTCTTT | CASSPADSQRGTEAFF | . | TRBJ1-1 | . | TRBV18
TGTGCCAGTAGTGCAACTAGCGGCAGCTCCTACAATGAGCAGTTCTTC | CASSATSGSSYNEQFF | . | TRBJ2-1 | TRBD2 | TRBV19
TGCGCCAGCAGCATAAGCGGGACAGGGAGGTATGGCTACACCTTC | CASSISGTGRYGYTF | . | TRBJ1-2 | TRBD1 | TRBV5-1
TGTGCCAGCAGCGTAAGCGGGAGTCATACAGATACGCAGTATTTT | CASSVSGSHTDTQYF | . | TRBJ2-3 | TRBD2 | TRBV9
TGTGCCAGCCGGGACTCGGCGTCTGGGGCCAACGTCCTGACTTTC | CASRDSASGANVLTF | . | TRBJ2-6 | . | TRBV6-1
TGCAGCGCCATGACAGGGCTCTCCTACGAGCAGTACTTC | CSAMTGLSYEQYF | . | TRBJ2-7 | TRBD1 | TRBV29-1
TGTGCCAGCTCACCACCGGAGAGGGCAGATACGCAGTATTTT | CASSPPERADTQYF | . | TRBJ2-3 | . | TRBV18
TGCGCCAGCAGCCAAAAAGGGGGACTAGCGGACATATACAATGAGCAGTTCTTC | CASSQKGGLADIYNEQFF | . | TRBJ2-1 | TRBD2 | TRBV4-1
TGTGCCAGCGGCCCTTCGGGCGGGTGGTCCTACAATGAGCAGTTCTTC | CASGPSGGWSYNEQFF | . | TRBJ2-1 | . | TRBV7-9
TGTGCCATCAGTGAGTGGGCTAGCGGGAGTTACGAGCAGTACTTC | CAISEWASGSYEQYF | . | TRBJ2-7 | TRBD2 | TRBV10-3
TGTGCCAGCAGTCCGGTTGGTGAACAGTACTACGAGCAGTACTTC | CASSPVGEQYYEQYF | few | TRBJ2-7 | . | TRBV6-1
TGTGCCAGCAGTCATAGCAATCAGCCCCAGCATTTT | CASSHSNQPQHF | . | TRBJ1-5 | . | TRBV6-6
TGTGCCAGCAGCCAAATCAAGCGGGATAGCACAGATACGCAGTATTTT | CASSQIKRDSTDTQYF | . | TRBJ2-3 | TRBD2 | TRBV7-9
TGCGCCAGCAGCTTGGGCGGAGAGCACTACGAGCAGTACTTC | CASSLGGEHYEQYF | . | TRBJ2-7 | . | TRBV5-1
TGTGCCAGCAGCTTCATTAACTATGGCTACACCTTC | CASSFINYGYTF | medium-sized | TRBJ1-2 | . | TRBV7-2
TGTGCCAGCAGGAGGGGTGGACTAGCGGTCACAGATACGCAGTATTTT | CASRRGGLAVTDTQYF | . | TRBJ2-3 | TRBD2 | TRBV2
TGCGCCAGCAGCCAAGGGGGACTAGCGGGAGGTGGGGAGACCCAGTACTTC | CASSQGGLAGGGETQYF | . | TRBJ2-5 | TRBD2 | TRBV4-1
TGTGCCAGCACCCAACTACTAGCGGGAGTCGGCGAGCAGTACTTC | CASTQLLAGVGEQYF | . | TRBJ2-7 | TRBD2 | TRBV2
TGTGCCAGCAGCTTACATAGCGGGAAGGCGAACACCGGGGAGCTGTTTTTT | CASSLHSGKANTGELFF | . | TRBJ2-2 | TRBD2 | TRBV7-9
TGTGCCAGCAGTCCAATGGAGACCCAGTACTTC | CASSPMETQYF | . | TRBJ2-5 | . | TRBV27
TGTGCCAGCAGCTTAAAACCTGGAAGCTCCTACGAGCAGTACTTC | CASSLKPGSSYEQYF | . | TRBJ2-7 | . | TRBV11-2
TGTGCCAGTAGTATGGGTCCAGAAGGGACCCAGTACTTC | CASSMGPEGTQYF | . | TRBJ2-5 | . | TRBV19
TGTGCCAGTCCTAGACGGAAAACCTACGAGCAGTACTTC | CASPRRKTYEQYF | . | TRBJ2-7 | . | TRBV6-5
TGTGCCAGCAGCGTAGACACAGGGGGCATCTACGAGCAGTACTTC | CASSVDTGGIYEQYF | . | TRBJ2-7 | TRBD1 | TRBV9
TGCGCCAGCAGCCATCGGTGGGGTACCGGGGAGCTGTTTTTT | CASSHRWGTGELFF | . | TRBJ2-2 | . | TRBV4-1
TGTGCCAGCAGCTTGGCCGGGGTGGAATACAATGAGCAGTTCTTC | CASSLAGVEYNEQFF | . | TRBJ2-1 | . | TRBV5-4
TGTGCCAGCAGCTTAATGGACAGCGAGACCCAGTACTTC | CASSLMDSETQYF | . | TRBJ2-5 | . | TRBV11-2
TGTGCCAGCAGCTTTGCACGAGGATTCTCTGGAAACACCATATATTTT | CASSFARGFSGNTIYF | . | TRBJ1-3 | . | TRBV7-2
TGTGCCAGCAGTCCCGGGACAGGGGATGCTGGCTACACCTTC | CASSPGTGDAGYTF | . | TRBJ1-2 | TRBD1 | TRBV28
TGTGCCAGCAGTCTTGGAGTGGGTCAGCCCCAGCATTTT | CASSLGVGQPQHF | once | TRBJ1-5 | . | TRBV28
TGTGCCAGCAGTTCCTACCGGGACACCTACGAGCAGTACTTC | CASSSYRDTYEQYF | . | TRBJ2-7 | . | TRBV27
TGCGCCAGCAGCCAAGCCGACACCAGCTCTGGGGCCAACGTCCTGACTTTC | CASSQADTSSGANVLTF | medium-sized | TRBJ2-6 | . | TRBV4-3
TGCGCCAGCAGTGAGTGGTCGGGGGGTAAATACAATGAGCAGTTCTTC | CASSEWSGGKYNEQFF | . | TRBJ2-1 | TRBD2 | TRBV10-1
TGTGCCAGCTCGCCGGACAGGGGTGAGACCCAGTACTTC | CASSPDRGETQYF | . | TRBJ2-5 | TRBD1 | TRBV18
TGTGCCAGCAGCCCCGGTGGGCGGGAGAGGCAGTATTTT | CASSPGGRERQYF | . | TRBJ2-3 | TRBD2 | TRBV5-4
TGCGCCAGCAGCCCACTAGCGGGAGTTGGTACCGGGGAGCTGTTTTTT | CASSPLAGVGTGELFF | . | TRBJ2-2 | TRBD2 | TRBV5-1